This T cell receptor beta chain was captured by sequencing in a study of cytomegalovirus exposure and HLA in healthy donors (dated by TCRdb to the late 2010s). With regard to the full study: In an earlier analysis of some 610 of the donors, less than 350 Gb of sequence data and 117 million unique TCR beta sequences from approximately 180 million T cells were reported. An early release that covered some 640 HLA-typed donors contained around 300 gigabases of sequencing data and around 80 million unique TCR sequences. The genetic ancestry cluster associated with self-reported Caucasian donors included about four fifths of the approximately 400 genotyped donors. The study aimed to test whether cataloging public T cell receptors could reveal signatures of past pathogen exposure. Using immunosequencing, the study profiled T cell repertoires from 666 subjects and related those repertoires to cytomegalovirus serostatus. Besides the first cohort of approximately 710 subjects, a separate validation cohort made up of over 95 different subjects was used. The study combined high-throughput TCR immunosequencing, statistical association of individual TCRs with disease status, and machine learning to predict cytomegalovirus infection status. A later analysis re-analyzed previously published TCR beta repertoires from hundreds of donors and added high-resolution HLA genotyping to study TCR occurrence patterns. Rather than using new phenotypic data, the later analysis identified candidate immune exposures from TCR beta sequences and from how often those sequences occurred across donors. An earlier analysis of about 600 of the donors used high-throughput TCR beta sequencing to judge whether each TCR beta V gene segment behaved as functional or pseudogenic. Donor age, sex, ethnicity and CMV serostatus were collected together with the repertoire data. Genome-wide SNP genotypes for about 65% of the roughly 670 donors were used in a later genetic analysis, which treated that subset as a discovery cohort. Every repertoire in the discovery cohort had been generated on one and the same sequencing platform. HLA typing covered class I and class II loci at four-digit resolution. The number of donors typed differed by locus, with roughly 620-630 for A, B, C, DRB1 and DQB1, over 500 for DQA1, 600 to 610 for DPA1, and under 490 for DPB1. About five DR-DQ haplotypes were treated as single units for association and clustering because of strong linkage in the cohort. On average, around 240,000 unique TCR beta nucleotide sequences were sequenced per donor among about 400 genotyped donors of the cohort, with about 19% of those sequences being non-productive. General conclusions and limits of the study: Only TCR beta chains were sequenced in this cohort, and the absence of alpha or paired-chain data limited detectable features. A later analysis associated 15,000 to 20,000 TCR beta sequences with specific HLA alleles at a false discovery rate of 0.05. Cytomegalovirus status was reported to be diagnosed by the classifier with high specificity and sensitivity in both the original and validation cohorts. Because HLA typing was missing for some donors at each locus, association tests included only the typed subset. A cluster of highly shared sequence variants was judged likely to be a technical artifact of the sequencing pipeline. In a later analysis, HLA-associated TCR beta chains showed more clonal expansion and lower generation probabilities than non-associated chains that were equally common. A later analysis reported that several top co-occurrence clusters appeared linked to parvovirus B19, influenza, CMV and Epstein-Barr virus. A later analysis found that TCR association rates varied across HLA loci, with DRB1 alleles showing the most associated TCRs and HLA-C alleles the fewest. Presence/absence analyses assumed roughly uniform sequencing depth across donors, an assumption that may not hold. Linkage disequilibrium might explain the correlated functional status among segregating V segments, but an unknown experimental factor could not be ruled out. Most CMV-associated TCR beta chains appeared to be HLA-restricted in a later analysis, and the HLA associations seemed to be driven largely by CMV exposure. A later genetic analysis reported fewer N-insertions in productive TCRs among donors in an Asian-associated ancestry cluster than the roughly 650-donor mean. Immune exposure information for the cohort was limited to CMV serostatus. A few of the identified cytomegalovirus-associated TCR beta chains were confirmed in vitro to be specific for cytomegalovirus antigens. A total of fewer than 200 TCR beta chains were listed by the study as associated with cytomegalovirus. Across donors, most TCR sequences were observed very rarely, whereas some public TCRs were present in many individuals. Because the 87-base-pair reads could not distinguish some IMGT-functional V segments, including TRBV6-2 and TRBV6-3, those segments were excluded. V-gene and J-gene trimming of TCR beta chains was associated with a missense DCLRE1C variant in a later genetic analysis, and the association was replicated in an independent cohort. A further reported finding was that TCR beta sequences accurately predicted the HLA-A and HLA-B alleles for most subjects in the first cohort. Strong co-occurrence of HLA alleles, especially DR and DQ, made assigning TCR associations to individual alleles difficult. The authors suggested that the approach could potentially be generalized to other disease states and immunological phenotypes. Because counts were too low, roughly 18 rarely observed V segments, including chromosome 9 orphons, were left out of the earlier analysis of over 550 of the donors. In an earlier analysis of some 640 of the donors, most TCR beta V segments were observed in productive rearrangements about 87% or about 30% of the time, broadly matching IMGT annotations.

For this clone: Its antigen target is currently unknown. Mismatch with germline at one junction end may stem from a read error.

In total, around 600 healthy bone marrow donors made up the cohort. At the time of sampling, all cohort members were nominally healthy, though unrecorded immune exposures were likely present. The donor was CMV seronegative and belonged to the group of roughly 330 seronegative cohort members. A peripheral blood sample was collected from each donor, and TCR beta sequencing was performed on peripheral blood mononuclear cells. Genomic DNA was extracted from the blood cell samples with the Qiagen DNeasy Blood Extraction Kit. For CDR1 and CDR2, the germline V gene (reference sequence) lists SEHNR and FQNEAQ. The CDR3 covers 16 residues, taking in both the cysteine and the phenylalanine. Only the CDR3 region is kept as DNA, spanning 48 bases read in frame from base 1. Library preparation was by the immunoSEQ multiplex PCR assay. A mixture of 60 forward primers for TCR Vbeta segments and 13 reverse primers for TCR Jbeta segments was used in the multiplex PCR. A multiplex PCR assay on genomic DNA amplified the CDR3 region of rearranged TCR beta genes. The Illumina HiSeq System was used to sequence the amplified TCR beta libraries as 87-base-pair reads. The original pipeline was this. A later analysis counted tens of millions of unique TCR beta chains across the approximately 700 repertoires, and about 10 million of these chains were shared by at least two donors. Raw reads were error-corrected and collapsed into unique sequences with a nearest-neighbor algorithm that merged closely related sequences to remove PCR and sequencing errors. CDR3 sequences were aligned to IMGT reference sequences to assign V, D and J gene segments. For a sequence to be retained, a match of at least six nucleotides was required to both a V gene segment and a J gene segment. Rearrangements were called productive when the CDR3 lacked stop codons and stayed in frame with V and J; all others were non-productive. Following IMGT convention, CDR3 was defined as the stretch from the second conserved V-encoded cysteine to the conserved J-encoded phenylalanine. The earlier analysis of 587 of the donors excluded sequences that lacked an unambiguous match to a single V gene segment. An earlier analysis of 500 to 700 of the donors classified V segments as functional when productive rearrangements were above 56.7% and as segregating when the standard deviation between donors was above 5%. A statistical classification framework was built for diagnosing cytomegalovirus status from the catalog of TCR beta chain sequences. In a later analysis, TCR nucleotide sequences were compared against IMGT/GENE-DB human TR gene sequences so that V and J genes could be assigned. The TCRdist pipeline was used in a later analysis to assign CDR3 sequences and most-parsimonious VDJ recombination scenarios. A later analysis defined each TCR beta chain by its CDR3 amino acid sequence plus V-gene family, and excluded reads lacking a unique V-gene family. To address suspected cross-contamination and a sequencing artifact, a later analysis removed a few hundred highly shared, low-generation-probability nucleotide sequences. In a later analysis, a clonal expansion index for each public chain was calculated from normalized within-repertoire ranks of inferred template counts. In a later analysis, generation probabilities were computed with a VDJ recombination model fitted to out-of-frame rearrangements, and the resulting probabilities were checked against IGoR. In a later analysis, hypergeometric tests were used to score TCR-TCR, TCR-HLA and TCR-CMV co-occurrence, with a repertoire-size bias correction applied to TCR pairs. In a later analysis, false discovery rates were estimated by permuting HLA or CMV assignments 20 times. In a later analysis, co-occurring TCRs were grouped with DBSCAN, and TCRdist sequence similarity was added when clustering was performed within HLA-allele-positive subsets. Repertoires with fewer than 30,000 or more than 120,000 public chains, plus five repertoires with anomalous nucleotide sharing, were excluded from co-occurrence clustering. What TCRdb holds here is the immuneACCESS table cut down to in-frame rearrangements. Part of the clones is not present; checked against another copy, under half of the missing clones reflect an unresolved V gene, and the others are unexplained. V, J and clone size are taken as reported in that table, and D and trimming were inferred from the DNA itself. The sample table holds about 77,000 clones, of which around three quarters were seen once. The ten largest account for 3% to 4% of the sample.

This TCR derives from a man in his forties in good health and CMV-seronegative. This chain is built from TRBV7-9 and TRBJ1-1; 6 matching bases give a weak D call of TRBD1. The source material was PBMCs. The DNA sequence is given as TGTTCCAGCAGCTTTAGAGGGGGGGGCATGAACACTGAAGCTTTCTTT. Its translation is CSSSFRGGGMNTEAFF.